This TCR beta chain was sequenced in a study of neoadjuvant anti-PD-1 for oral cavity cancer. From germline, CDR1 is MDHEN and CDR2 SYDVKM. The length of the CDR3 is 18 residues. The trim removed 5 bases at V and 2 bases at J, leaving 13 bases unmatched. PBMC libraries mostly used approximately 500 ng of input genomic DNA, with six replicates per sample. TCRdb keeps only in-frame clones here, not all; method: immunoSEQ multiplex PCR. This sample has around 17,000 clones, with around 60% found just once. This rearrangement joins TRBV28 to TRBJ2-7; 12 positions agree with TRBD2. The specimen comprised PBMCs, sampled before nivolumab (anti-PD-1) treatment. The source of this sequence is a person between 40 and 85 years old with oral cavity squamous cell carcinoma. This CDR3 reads CASSPGLAGNQPAYEQYF. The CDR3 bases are TGTGCCAGCAGTCCCGGACTAGCGGGAAACCAGCCTGCCTACGAGCAGTACTTC. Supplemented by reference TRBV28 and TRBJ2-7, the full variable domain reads DVKVTQSSRYLVKRTGEKVFLECVQDMDHENMFWYRQDPGLGLRLIYFSYDVKMKEKGDIPEGYSVSREKKERFSLILESASTNQTSMYLCASSPGLAGNQPAYEQYFGPGTRLTVT.